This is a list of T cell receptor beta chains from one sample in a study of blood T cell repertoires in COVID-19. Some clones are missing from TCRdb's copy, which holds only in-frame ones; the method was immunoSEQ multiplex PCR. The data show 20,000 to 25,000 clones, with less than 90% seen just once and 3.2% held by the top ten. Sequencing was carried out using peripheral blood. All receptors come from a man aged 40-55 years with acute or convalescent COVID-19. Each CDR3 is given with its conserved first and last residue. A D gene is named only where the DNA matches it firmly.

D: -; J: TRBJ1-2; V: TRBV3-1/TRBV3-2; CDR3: CASSQLGPDHGYTF; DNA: TGTGCCAGCAGTCAACTGGGGCCAGACCATGGCTACACCTTC
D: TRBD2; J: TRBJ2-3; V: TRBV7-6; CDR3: CASSLESSGNTGTDTQYF; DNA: TGTGCCAGCAGCTTAGAGTCTAGCGGGAATACTGGCACAGATACGCAGTATTTT
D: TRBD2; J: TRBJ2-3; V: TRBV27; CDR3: CASSLLAVEADTQYF; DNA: TGTGCCAGCAGTTTACTAGCGGTTGAAGCAGATACGCAGTATTTT
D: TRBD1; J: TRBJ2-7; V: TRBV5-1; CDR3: CASSLGTGVYEQYF; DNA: TGCGCCAGCAGCTTGGGGACAGGGGTTTACGAGCAGTACTTC
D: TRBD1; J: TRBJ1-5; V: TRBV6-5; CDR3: CASQTGADQPQHF; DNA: TGTGCCAGCCAAACAGGGGCTGATCAGCCCCAGCATTTT
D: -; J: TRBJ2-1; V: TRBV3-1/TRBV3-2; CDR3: CASSQEDLRQFF; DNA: TGTGCCAGCAGCCAAGAGGACTTGCGGCAGTTCTTC
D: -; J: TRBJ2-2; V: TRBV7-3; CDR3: CASSVNRAGELFF; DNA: TGTGCCAGCAGCGTGAACAGGGCCGGGGAGCTGTTTTTT
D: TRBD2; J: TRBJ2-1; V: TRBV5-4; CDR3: CASSFSAGVKYNEQFF; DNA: TGTGCCAGCAGCTTCTCAGCGGGAGTTAAGTACAATGAGCAGTTCTTC
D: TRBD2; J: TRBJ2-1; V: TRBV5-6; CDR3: CASSLVTSDYNEQFF; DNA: TGTGCCAGCAGCTTGGTGACTAGCGATTACAATGAGCAGTTCTTC
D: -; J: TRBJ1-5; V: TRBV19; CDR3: CASSIEGHPQPQHF; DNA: TGTGCCAGTAGTATAGAGGGACATCCACAGCCCCAGCATTTT
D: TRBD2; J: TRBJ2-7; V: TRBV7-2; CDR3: CASSSPGRVVYEQYF; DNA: TGTGCCAGCAGCTCCCCGGGGAGGGTGGTCTACGAGCAGTACTTC
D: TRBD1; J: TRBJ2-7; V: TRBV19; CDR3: CASSASGTGVGEQYF; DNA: TGTGCCAGTAGTGCCTCCGGGACAGGGGTGGGGGAGCAGTACTTC
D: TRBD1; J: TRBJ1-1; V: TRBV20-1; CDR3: CSASSGTGGMKTEAFF; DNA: TGCAGTGCTAGTTCCGGGACAGGGGGAATGAAGACTGAAGCTTTCTTT